This TCR beta chain was recovered during a study of blood T cell repertoires in COVID-19. Study background: Some COVID-19 samples were acute and others convalescent; all came from the United States, Italy and Spain. T cells, B-cell-depleted T cells, or PBMCs provided the cDNA or gDNA that served as material.

Per the original data handling: Amplification from reference gene primers served as the basis for estimated nucleated cell counts. TCRdb's copy holds only in-frame clones and misses some; the assay was immunoSEQ multiplex PCR. D and trimming were read from the DNA, whereas the V and J calls and clone size are those reported in that table. Of around 260,000 clones listed, about four fifths were seen once; the top ten hold around 14%. Patients at the Seattle site were enrolled during active infection and followed longitudinally. J lost 4 bases, V lost 3 bases, and 8 bases had no gene match. Germline CDR1 KGHDR, CDR2 SFDVKD. The CDR3 spans 18 residues.

Sequenced material: peripheral blood. This rearrangement joins TRBV24-1 to TRBJ2-1; 13 bases map to TRBD2. The sequence was collected from a person between 70 and 80 years old with COVID-19, enrolled during active disease. This chain's CDR3 is CATSDPRPTSGRYNEQFF. Here the CDR3 DNA reads TGTGCCACCAGTGATCCCCGGCCGACTAGCGGGAGGTACAATGAGCAGTTCTTC.